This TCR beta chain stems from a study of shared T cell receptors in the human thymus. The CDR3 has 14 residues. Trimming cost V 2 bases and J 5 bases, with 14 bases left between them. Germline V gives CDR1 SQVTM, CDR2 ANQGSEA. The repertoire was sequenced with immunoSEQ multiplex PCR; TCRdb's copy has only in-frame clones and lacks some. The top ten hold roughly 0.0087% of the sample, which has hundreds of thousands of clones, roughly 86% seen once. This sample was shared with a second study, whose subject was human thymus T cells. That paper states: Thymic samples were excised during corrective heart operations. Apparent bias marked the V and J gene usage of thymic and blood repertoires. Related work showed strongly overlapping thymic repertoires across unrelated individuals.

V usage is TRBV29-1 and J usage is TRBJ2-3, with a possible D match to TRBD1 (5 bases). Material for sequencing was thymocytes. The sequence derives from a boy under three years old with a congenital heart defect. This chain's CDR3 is CSVEWGSAVDTQYF. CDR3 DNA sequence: TGCAGCGTTGAATGGGGCAGCGCAGTAGATACGCAGTATTTT.